A selection of T cell receptor beta chains follows, all from one sample in a study of blood T cell repertoires in COVID-19. Profiling relied on immunoSEQ multiplex PCR, and the TCRdb table lists in-frame clones only, not all of them. The sample holds more than 95,000 clones, approximately 80% seen once. The sample taken for sequencing was peripheral blood. Receptors originate from a man aged 60 to 69 with acute or convalescent COVID-19. Each CDR3 is given with its conserved first and last residue. D genes are given only for firm matches. Some rows mark clone size as missing; the rest say once, few, many or name a class of expanded clone.

j_gene	d_gene	abundance	v_gene	CDR3nt	CDR3aa
TRBJ2-2	NA	NA	TRBV6-1	TGTGCCAGCAGTGAACTTGGGGAGATTAACACCGGGGAGCTGTTTTTT	CASSELGEINTGELFF
TRBJ1-4	TRBD1	NA	TRBV19	TGTGCCAGTAGTCCGGACAGGGGCCGCGATGAAAAACTGTTTTTT	CASSPDRGRDEKLFF
TRBJ1-4	TRBD1	once	TRBV3-1/TRBV3-2	TGTGCCAGCAGCCTCCTGGGACAGGGGACTAATGAAAAACTGTTTTTT	CASSLLGQGTNEKLFF
TRBJ1-1	NA	NA	TRBV18	TGTGCCAGCTCACCACCGTCAGTGAACACTGAAGCTTTCTTT	CASSPPSVNTEAFF
TRBJ1-2	TRBD1	NA	TRBV9	TGTGCCAGCAGCTTACGACAGGGGGCTGGCTACACCTTC	CASSLRQGAGYTF
TRBJ1-5	NA	NA	TRBV6-1	TGTGCCAGCAGTGAAGAGGGGAATAGCAATCAGCCCCAGCATTTT	CASSEEGNSNQPQHF
TRBJ1-4	NA	NA	TRBV19	TGTGCCAGTAGTATGAAATCCCAGGGTGGAACTAATGAAAAACTGTTTTTT	CASSMKSQGGTNEKLFF
TRBJ1-6	NA	NA	TRBV19	TGTGCCAGTAGTAGGACATCAAGCAATTCACCCCTCCACTTT	CASSRTSSNSPLHF
TRBJ1-1	NA	few	TRBV21-1	TGTGCCAGCAGCTTTAGAGATCACGGACAACTTGAAGCTTTCTTT	CASSFRDHGQLEAFF
TRBJ2-5	NA	NA	TRBV19	TGTGCCAGTAGTATTGGGGCGGCCTTCAAAGAGACCCAGTACTTC	CASSIGAAFKETQYF
TRBJ2-7	TRBD1	NA	TRBV27	TGTGCCAGCAAGGGACAGTACACCTACGAGCAGTACTTC	CASKGQYTYEQYF
TRBJ2-2	TRBD2	once	TRBV4-2	TGTGCCAGCAGCCGAAACGTGGCGGGAGGGGCCGGGGAGCTGTTTTTT	CASSRNVAGGAGELFF
TRBJ2-2	TRBD2	NA	TRBV7-9	TGTGCCAGCAGCTTATCCCGCGGGAGTCTTGCCGGGGAGCTGTTTTTT	CASSLSRGSLAGELFF
TRBJ1-1	TRBD1	NA	TRBV5-1	TGCGCCAGCAGGTCGGCACAGGGGTACACTGAAGCTTTCTTT	CASRSAQGYTEAFF
TRBJ1-1	NA	NA	TRBV5-1	TGCGCCAGCAGCTTCTCTACCAGGGGGAACACTGAAGCTTTCTTT	CASSFSTRGNTEAFF
TRBJ2-1	TRBD1	NA	TRBV20-1	TGCAGTGCTAGTATACCCCGGACAGGGGGGTTCGGGTCCTACAATGAGCAGTTCTTC	CSASIPRTGGFGSYNEQFF
TRBJ2-5	TRBD1	NA	TRBV7-9	TGTGCCAGCAGCTCCGGGACAGGGCTAGAGACCCAGTACTTC	CASSSGTGLETQYF
TRBJ2-2	TRBD1	NA	TRBV24-1	TGTGCCACCAGGAACGACAGGGCGAACACCGGGGAGCTGTTTTTT	CATRNDRANTGELFF
TRBJ1-1	TRBD1	once	TRBV25-1	TGTGCCAGCAGTGAAAGGCAGGGGGCGTCTGAAGCTTTCTTT	CASSERQGASEAFF
TRBJ1-2	TRBD1	few	TRBV3-1/TRBV3-2	TGTGCCAGCAGCCCCGGGACAGTCGGCTACACCTTC	CASSPGTVGYTF
TRBJ2-5	TRBD1	NA	TRBV5-4	TGTGCCAGCAGCTTACTTTCCGGGACAGGGACCGAGACCCAGTACTTC	CASSLLSGTGTETQYF
TRBJ2-2	NA	NA	TRBV11-2	TGTGCCAGCAGCTTAGCTGGCCTCGCCGGGGAGCTGTTTTTT	CASSLAGLAGELFF
TRBJ1-3	NA	once	TRBV11-2	TGTGCCAGCAGCGAACAGAACTCTGGAAACACCATATATTTT	CASSEQNSGNTIYF
TRBJ2-2	NA	NA	TRBV9	TGTGCCAGCAGCGTCGGACAGACGGCCGGGGAGCTGTTTTTT	CASSVGQTAGELFF
TRBJ1-2	TRBD1	NA	TRBV11-3	TGTGCCAGCAGCTTAGAGGGCAGGGGGCTGAATGGCTACACCTTC	CASSLEGRGLNGYTF
TRBJ1-6	NA	NA	TRBV5-6	TGTGCCAGCAGCAAAATGACAGCAAATTCACCCCTCCACTTT	CASSKMTANSPLHF
TRBJ1-5	NA	NA	TRBV19	TGTGCCAGCGGCAGGGGAAATCAGCCCCAGCATTTT	CASGRGNQPQHF
TRBJ2-1	TRBD1	NA	TRBV5-4	TGTGCCAGCAGCCGGGACAGGGCAACCTACAATGAGCAGTTCTTC	CASSRDRATYNEQFF
TRBJ2-1	NA	NA	TRBV5-1	TGCGCCAGCAGCTCGGGACTCAACAATGAGCAGTTCTTC	CASSSGLNNEQFF
TRBJ2-1	TRBD2	NA	TRBV18	TGTGCCAGCTCACCACCGAGCGGGAGATCGGTCAATGAGCAGTTCTTC	CASSPPSGRSVNEQFF
TRBJ2-3	NA	few	TRBV9	TGTGCCAGCAGCGTAGCTACAGATACGCAGTATTTT	CASSVATDTQYF
TRBJ2-7	TRBD1	NA	TRBV6-5	TGTGCCAGCAGTTATGTTGGGACAGGGATAAACGAGCAGTACTTC	CASSYVGTGINEQYF
TRBJ1-1	TRBD1	NA	TRBV7-6	TGTGCCAGCAGCCGCTGGACAGGGGAAGTTGAAGCTTTCTTT	CASSRWTGEVEAFF
TRBJ2-3	NA	NA	TRBV10-3	TGTGCCATCAGTGTACTAGCAGCTAGCACAGATACGCAGTATTTT	CAISVLAASTDTQYF
TRBJ1-1	NA	NA	TRBV28	TGTGCCAGCAGTGGCCGGGGGGCCGAAGCTTTCTTT	CASSGRGAEAFF
TRBJ2-3	NA	NA	TRBV11-3	TGTGCCAGCAGCGCCACGACAGCCACAGATACGCAGTATTTT	CASSATTATDTQYF
TRBJ2-2	NA	NA	TRBV5-6	TGTGCCAGCAGCTTCTTTTTCAGGACAAAGAACACCGGGGAGCTGTTTTTT	CASSFFFRTKNTGELFF